Presented here are 2 T cell receptor beta chains from one specimen sequenced in a study of regulatory T cells in long-lasting Graves disease. The time point is: newly diagnosed GD, antithyroid drugs for less than 3 months. With RNA extracted from PBMCs as input, the TCR library was made. For TCR beta, libraries came from iRepertoire HTBI primers and Arm-PCR of CDR3 regions. TCRdb analysed the multiplex PCR reads with MiXCR anew, one entry per CDR3 protein. This table holds about 420,000 distinct CDR3 sequences, 16% found once. This same sample was also part of a study on T cells in Graves' hyperthyroidism and ophthalmopathy.

The input for sequencing was peripheral blood mononuclear cells (PBMCs), taken at new diagnosis, from a patient treated with antithyroid drugs. The receptors stem from a woman younger than 30 with Graves disease.

This clonotype appeared many times. This chain links TRBV28 with TRBJ2-3; D could derive from TRBD1 or TRBD2 (5 bases each). Germline CDR1 and CDR2: MDHEN and SYDVKM. The CDR3 length is 16 residues. V shed 3 bases and J shed 2 bases, with 15 bases lying between them. CDR3 loop: CASSFWKGSTTDTQYF. CDR3 nucleotide sequence: TGTGCCAGCAGTTTCTGGAAGGGGAGTACCACAGATACGCAGTATTTT.

This clonotype was observed many times. The chain recombines TRBV28 with TRBJ1-4; possibly TRBD1 for D (5 bases). Trimming shortened V by 7 bases and J by 4 bases, and 10 bases separated the two germline ends. Germline V gene lookup returns CDR1 MDHEN and CDR2 SYDVKM. CDR3 size: 13 residues. In DNA form, the CDR3 reads TGTGCCAGCACTAGACAGATTAATGAAAAACTGTTTTTT. It encodes CASTRQINEKLFF.